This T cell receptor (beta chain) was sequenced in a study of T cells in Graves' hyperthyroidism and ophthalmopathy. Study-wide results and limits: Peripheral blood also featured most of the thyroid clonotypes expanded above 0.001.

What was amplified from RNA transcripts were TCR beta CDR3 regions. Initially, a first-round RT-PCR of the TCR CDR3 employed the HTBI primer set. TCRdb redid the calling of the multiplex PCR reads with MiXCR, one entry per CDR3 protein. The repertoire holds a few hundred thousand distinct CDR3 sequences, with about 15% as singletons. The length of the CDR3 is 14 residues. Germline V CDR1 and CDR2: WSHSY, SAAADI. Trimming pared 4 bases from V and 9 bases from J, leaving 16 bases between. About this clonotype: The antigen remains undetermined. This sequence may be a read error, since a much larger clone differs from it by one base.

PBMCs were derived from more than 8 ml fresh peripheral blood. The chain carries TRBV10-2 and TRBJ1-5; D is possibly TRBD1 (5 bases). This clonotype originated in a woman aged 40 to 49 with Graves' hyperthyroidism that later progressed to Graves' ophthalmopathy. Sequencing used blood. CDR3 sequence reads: CASSVSGEDRPQHF. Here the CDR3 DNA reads TGCGCCAGCAGTGTTTCGGGGGAGGACCGGCCCCAGCATTTT.